This paragraph reports one T cell receptor beta chain. As originally analysed: The authors estimated nucleated cell counts from reference gene primer amplification. The table came from immunoSEQ multiplex PCR; TCRdb's copy has only in-frame clones and leaves some out. The V and J calls and clone size come from that table; D and trimming were worked out from the DNA. Among approximately 240,000 clones listed, about 83% were seen once. These data belong to a study of blood T cell repertoires in COVID-19. Looking at the study overall: The origin of the acute and convalescent COVID-19 samples was the United States, Italy and Spain. T cells, B-cell-depleted T cells, or PBMCs supplied cDNA or gDNA.

The V end was cut by 4 bases, the J end by 1 base, with 12 bases between. Germline assignment: CDR1 LGHDT and CDR2 YNNKEL (reference sequence). The CDR3 covers 15 residues. The rearrangement links TRBV3-1 (or the pseudogene TRBV3-2) to TRBJ2-3, with D tentatively TRBD2 (6 bases). The clonotype originates from a man aged 50 or older with acute or convalescent COVID-19. The sequenced sample consisted of peripheral blood. This CDR3 is CASSPIGGGTDTQYF. The CDR3 coding sequence is TGTGCCAGCAGCCCGATCGGGGGAGGCACAGATACGCAGTATTTT.